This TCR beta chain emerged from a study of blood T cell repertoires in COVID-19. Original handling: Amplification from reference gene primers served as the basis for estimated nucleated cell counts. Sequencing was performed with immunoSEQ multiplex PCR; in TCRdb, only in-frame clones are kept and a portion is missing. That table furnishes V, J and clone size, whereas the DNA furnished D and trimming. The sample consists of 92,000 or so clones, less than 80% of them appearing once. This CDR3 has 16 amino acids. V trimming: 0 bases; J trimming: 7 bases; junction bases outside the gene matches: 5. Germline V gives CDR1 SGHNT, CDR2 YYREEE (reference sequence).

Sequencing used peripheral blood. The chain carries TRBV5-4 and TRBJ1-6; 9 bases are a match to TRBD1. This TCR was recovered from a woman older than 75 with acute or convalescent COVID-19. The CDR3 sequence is CASSLAGTGLNSPLHF. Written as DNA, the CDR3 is TGTGCCAGCAGCTTGGCGGGGACAGGGTTGAATTCACCCCTCCACTTT. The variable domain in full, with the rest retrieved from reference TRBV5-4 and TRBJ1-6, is ETGVTQSPTHLIKTRGQQVTLRCSSQSGHNTVSWYQQALGQGPQFIFQYYREEENGRGNFPPRFSGLQFPNYSSELNVNALELDDSALYLCASSLAGTGLNSPLHFGNGTRLTVT.